This TCR beta chain was recovered during a study of CD8+ T cells in alopecia areata. Study overall: A regimen of oral tofacitinib, 5 to 10 mg twice daily, was given to treated patients.

As the sequencing template, cDNA was produced by extracting RNA and reverse transcribing it. Here immunoSEQ multiplex PCR was the method, and the copy in TCRdb shows in-frame clones only, minus some. The data show 150,000 to 250,000 clones, roughly 64% seen once. This clone has more than one count but fewer than ten. The CDR3 extends over 16 amino acids. Germline V CDR1 and CDR2: SGHTS, YDEGEE. V shed 3 bases and J 4 bases; nucleotides not matched to a gene: 8. Regarding treatment: oral pan-JAK inhibitor, 5-10 mg twice daily. Sequencing used CD4+ T cells sorted from blood, obtained at week 24, from a patient treated with tofacitinib. This rearrangement joins TRBV5-8 to TRBJ2-1; 9 nucleotides match TRBD2. The receptor's source is a human donor with alopecia areata. The CDR3 region is CASSSIRAGGYNEQFF. The CDR3 DNA is TGTGCCAGCAGCTCCATACGCGCGGGGGGGTACAATGAGCAGTTCTTC. The full variable domain, in which reference TRBV5-8 and TRBJ2-1 provide the parts outside the CDR3, is EAGVTQSPTHLIKTRGQQATLRCSPISGHTSVYWYQQALGLGLQFLLWYDEGEERNRGNFPPRFSGRQFPNYSSELNVNALELEDSALYLCASSSIRAGGYNEQFFGPGTRLTVL.